Following are 17 T cell receptor beta chains from one sample sequenced in a study of cytomegalovirus exposure and HLA in healthy donors. Primers included in the PCR were 60 Vbeta and 13 Jbeta primers. TCRdb's copy holds only in-frame clones and misses some; the assay was immunoSEQ multiplex PCR. The sample holds around 220,000 clones, over 75% seen once. Sequenced sample: PBMCs. The receptors were sampled from a girl aged 2 to 10 in good health and CMV-seronegative.

This chain uses TRBV7-9 with TRBJ2-7; the D gene is possibly TRBD1 (5 bases). CDR3 size: 18 residues. Germline V lookup: CDR1 SEHNR, CDR2 FQNEAQ (reference sequence). The V and J ends lost 2 bases and 0 bases respectively, with 20 bases between them. The CDR3 here is CASSLYLASGPSSYEQYF. The CDR3 nucleotides read TGTGCCAGCAGCTTATATCTGGCTTCAGGGCCCAGCTCCTACGAGCAGTACTTC.

The gene calls are TRBV2 and TRBJ2-1; D gene ambiguous. Germline lookup yields CDR1 SNHLY and CDR2 FYNNEI. Trimming took 6 bases from V and 8 from J, leaving 8 bases between them. This CDR3 is 11 amino acids long. CDR3 amino acids: CASSVRDEQFF. The CDR3 region has the DNA TGTGCCAGCAGCGTCCGGGATGAGCAGTTCTTC.

The chain joins TRBV6-5 to TRBJ2-3; D is unclear. V was shortened by 2 bases and J by 3 bases, with 9 bases between the two germline ends. Germline lookup yields CDR1 MNHEY and CDR2 SVGAGI. The CDR3 totals 14 residues. The CDR3 loop is CASSYASPTDTQYF. In DNA, the CDR3 is TGTGCCAGCAGTTACGCGAGTCCAACAGATACGCAGTATTTT.

J is TRBJ2-3 and V is TRBV11-2; a possible D gene is TRBD2 (5 bases). Looked up from germline, CDR1 is SGHAT and CDR2 is FQNNGV. Trimming cost V 6 bases and J 0 bases, with 13 bases left between them. The CDR3 spans 15 residues. The CDR3 loop reads CASSQGTSSTDTQYF. The DNA for the CDR3 is TGTGCCAGCAGTCAAGGCACTAGTAGCACAGATACGCAGTATTTT.

This rearrangement joins TRBV14 to TRBJ2-1, with D possibly being TRBD2 (5 bases). The V end was cut by 1 base, the J end by 10 bases, with 11 bases between. The V gene's germline CDR1 is SGHDN and CDR2 FVKESK. The CDR3 length is 13 residues. The CDR3 DNA reads TGTGCCAGCAGCCAAGGAACAGCGGACGAGCAGTTCTTC. Translated: CASSQGTADEQFF.

The chain is built from TRBV2 and TRBJ2-1; 10 nucleotides line up with TRBD2. V trimming: 7 bases; J trimming: 9 bases; junction bases outside the gene matches: 6. The CDR3 has 13 amino acids. The germline gives CDR1 SNHLY, CDR2 FYNNEI. The CDR3 DNA reads TGTGCCAGCACTAGCGGGAGTTTGGGTGAGCAGTTCTTC. This translates into CASTSGSLGEQFF.

The chain recombines TRBV7-7 with TRBJ2-1; 8 bases are a match to TRBD2. Per germline, CDR1 SSHAT and CDR2 FNYEAQ (reference sequence). The J segment lost 9 bases and the V segment lost 3 bases, leaving 7 bases of the junction unmatched. The CDR3 extends over 14 amino acids. CDR3 loop: CASSLEGTRGEQFF. CDR3 DNA: TGTGCCAGCAGCTTGGAAGGGACTAGAGGTGAGCAGTTCTTC.

The chain couples TRBV6-1 to TRBJ2-2; the D gene is possibly TRBD2 (5 bases). Germline V CDR1 and CDR2: MNHNS, SASEGT. The CDR3 consists of 14 residues. Between the trimmed V and J ends, which lost 1 base and 6 bases, there was a span of 9 bases. CDR3 sequence (DNA): TGTGCCAGCAGTGAAGGGACTTATTCCGGGGAGCTGTTTTTT. Amino acids: CASSEGTYSGELFF.

The chain links TRBV9 to TRBJ2-5; no clear D gene. The CDR3 is made up of 15 amino acids. Trimming removed 0 bases at V and 4 bases at J, with 13 bases between. The germline gives CDR1 SGDLS, CDR2 YYNGEE. The CDR3 loop is CASSVGSSPGETQYF. The CDR3, as DNA: TGTGCCAGCAGCGTAGGGAGTAGCCCGGGAGAGACCCAGTACTTC.

The chain is built from TRBV27 and TRBJ1-2; D gene unclear. The CDR3 covers 13 residues. Germline assignment: CDR1 MNHEY and CDR2 SMNVEV (reference sequence). Trimming stripped 4 bases from V and 4 bases from J, with 10 bases between. CDR3 loop: CASSSAATYGYTF. As DNA, the CDR3 is TGTGCCAGCAGTTCAGCGGCAACCTATGGCTACACCTTC.

V gene TRBV5-8 combines with J gene TRBJ1-2; D may be TRBD1 (6 bases). With 1 base removed from V and 5 bases from J, the gap between germline ends came to 15 bases. Per the germline V gene, CDR1 is SGHTS and CDR2 is YDEGEE. This CDR3 spans 15 amino acids. The CDR3 sequence: CASSLSQGRGYGYTF. The CDR3 region has the DNA TGTGCCAGCAGCTTGAGCCAGGGGAGGGGATATGGCTACACCTTC. The variable domain in full, with the rest retrieved from reference TRBV5-8 and TRBJ1-2, is EAGVTQSPTHLIKTRGQQATLRCSPISGHTSVYWYQQALGLGLQFLLWYDEGEERNRGNFPPRFSGRQFPNYSSELNVNALELEDSALYLCASSLSQGRGYGYTFGSGTRLTVV.

The genes are TRBV7-3 and TRBJ2-1; D is perhaps TRBD2 (5 bases). V lost 3 bases and J lost 8, with 11 bases in between. This CDR3 comprises 13 residues. The V gene's germline CDR1 is SGHTA and CDR2 FQGTGA. CDR3: CASSLASSYEQFF. The CDR3 DNA sequence: TGTGCCAGCAGCTTGGCTAGCAGTTATGAGCAGTTCTTC. Full variable domain (remainder filled in from reference TRBV7-3 and TRBJ2-1): GAGVSQTPSNKVTEKGKYVELRCDPISGHTALYWYRQSLGQGPEFLIYFQGTGAADDSGLPNDRFFAVRPEGSVSTLKIQRTERGDSAVYLCASSLASSYEQFFGPGTRLTVL.

The chain carries TRBV18 and TRBJ2-5; D unclear. V was clipped by 2 bases and J by 5 bases, with 6 bases between them. Per the germline V gene, CDR1 is KGHSH and CDR2 is LQKENI. The CDR3 spans 12 residues. In DNA form, the CDR3 reads TGTGCCAGCTCACCAGTTATCGAGACCCAGTACTTC. Translation gives CASSPVIETQYF.

V and J are TRBV7-9 and TRBJ1-1; no firm D call. Looked up from germline, CDR1 is SEHNR and CDR2 is FQNEAQ (reference sequence). The CDR3 is 13 residues long. V lost 1 base and J 8 bases, leaving 11 bases between the germline ends. This CDR3 is CASSLDRELEAFF. CDR3 nucleotide sequence: TGTGCCAGCAGCTTAGACCGGGAACTAGAAGCTTTCTTT.

The chain combines TRBV19 with TRBJ2-1; D possibly corresponds to TRBD2 (7 bases). Germline V CDR1 and CDR2: LNHDA, SQIVND (reference sequence). The CDR3 runs 13 residues. V lost 10 bases to trimming and J lost 2 bases, with 12 bases between them. The CDR3 region is CAIRGGPYNEQFF. The CDR3 nucleotides are TGTGCCATAAGGGGGGGCCCCTACAATGAGCAGTTCTTC.

The chain uses TRBV5-4 and TRBJ2-2; D possibly corresponds to TRBD2 (5 bases). The germline gives CDR1 SGHNT, CDR2 YYREEE (reference sequence). CDR3 length: 15 amino acids. V shed 1 base and J shed 4 bases, with 11 bases lying between them. CDR3 DNA sequence: TGTGCCAGCAGCTTGAGCTTCGAGGGCACCGGGGAGCTGTTTTTT. Residues: CASSLSFEGTGELFF.

The sample holds a few counts of this clone. The chain couples TRBV19 to TRBJ2-7, with 9 positions matching TRBD2. The CDR3 covers 13 residues. The J segment lost 7 bases and the V segment lost 3 bases, leaving 4 bases of the junction unmatched. CDR1 and CDR2 from the germline V gene are LNHDA and SQIVND (reference sequence). As DNA, the CDR3 is TGTGCCAGTAGTATTGTGCGGGAGGGGGAGCAGTACTTC. Its protein is CASSIVREGEQYF. Full variable domain (missing parts from reference TRBV19 and TRBJ2-7): DGGITQSPKYLFRKEGQNVTLSCEQNLNHDAMYWYRQDPGQGLRLIYYSQIVNDFQKGDIAEGYSVSREKKESFPLTVTSAQKNPTAFYLCASSIVREGEQYFGPGTRLTVT.